The present entry profiles one TCR beta chain with its context. What it recognizes is unknown. The CDR3 is 14 amino acids. The germline CDR1 and CDR2 sequences are WNHNN and SYGVQD (reference sequence). V dropped 3 bases and J dropped 5; count of bases not matched to a gene: 6. Method: immunoSEQ multiplex PCR; TCRdb's copy keeps in-frame clones and lacks some. The sample lists 25,000 to 30,000 clones; 81% were seen once. The data belong to a study of lymphopenia after photon versus proton radiotherapy. The study's findings and limits: Post-nadir diversity loss with photons came from oligoclonal expansion, particularly CD8+ Temra cells. Authors raise, but do not show, better survival with proton therapy. Proton therapy kept repertoires fairly stable, unlike photons, which gained effector/memory cells.

This clonotype originated in a man aged 50-60 years with gastric cancer. The gene calls are TRBV10-1 and TRBJ2-5, with 7 bases aligning to TRBD1. This specimen consisted of peripheral blood, obtained from a patient treated with photon-based radiotherapy. CDR3 DNA: TGCGCCAGCAGTGATGGAGGACAGGAGGAGACCCAGTACTTC. It specifies CASSDGGQEETQYF.